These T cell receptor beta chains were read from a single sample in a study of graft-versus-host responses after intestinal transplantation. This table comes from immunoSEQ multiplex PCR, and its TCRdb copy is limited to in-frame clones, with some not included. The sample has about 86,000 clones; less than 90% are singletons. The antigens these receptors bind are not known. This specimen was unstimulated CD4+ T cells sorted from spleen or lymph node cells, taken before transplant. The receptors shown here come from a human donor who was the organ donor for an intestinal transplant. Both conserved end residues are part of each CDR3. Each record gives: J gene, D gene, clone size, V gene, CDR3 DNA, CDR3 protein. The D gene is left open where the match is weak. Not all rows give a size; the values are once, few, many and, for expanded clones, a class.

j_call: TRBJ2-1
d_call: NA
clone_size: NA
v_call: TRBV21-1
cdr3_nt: TGTGCCAGCAGCAACCCCGGGGAGCAGTTCTTC
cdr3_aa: CASSNPGEQFF

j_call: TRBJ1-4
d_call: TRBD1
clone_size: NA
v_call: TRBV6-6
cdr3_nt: TGTGCCAGCAGTTACTACGCAAGGGACAGTGAAAAACTGTTTTTT
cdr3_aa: CASSYYARDSEKLFF

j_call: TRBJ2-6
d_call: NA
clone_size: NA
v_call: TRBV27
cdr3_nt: TGTGCCAGCAGTTCCAGGGTCTCTGGGGCCAACGTCCTGACTTTC
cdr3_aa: CASSSRVSGANVLTF

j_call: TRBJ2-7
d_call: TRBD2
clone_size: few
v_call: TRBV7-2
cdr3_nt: TGTGCCAGCAGCTACTCGGGACTAGCGGGGAAGTACGAGCAGTACTTC
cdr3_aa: CASSYSGLAGKYEQYF

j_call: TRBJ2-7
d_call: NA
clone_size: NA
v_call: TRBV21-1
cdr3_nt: TGTGCCAGCAGCAGAGGAAAACCAACAGGGTTCCCCCCCTTC
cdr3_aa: CASSRGKPTGFPPF

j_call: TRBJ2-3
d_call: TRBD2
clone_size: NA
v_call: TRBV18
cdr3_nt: TGTGCCAGCTCACTTAGCGGGGGGGCGACAGATACGCAGTATTTT
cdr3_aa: CASSLSGGATDTQYF

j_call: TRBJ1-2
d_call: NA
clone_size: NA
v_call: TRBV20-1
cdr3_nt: TGCAGTGCTTACAATGGCTACACCTTC
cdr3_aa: CSAYNGYTF

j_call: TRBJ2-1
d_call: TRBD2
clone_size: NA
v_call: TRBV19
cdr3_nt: TGTGCCAGTAGTATTTGGCTAGCGGGATACCTACGGGAGAATGAGCAGTTCTTC
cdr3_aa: CASSIWLAGYLRENEQFF

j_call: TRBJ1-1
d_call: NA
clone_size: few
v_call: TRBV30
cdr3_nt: TGTGCCTGGACACGACACAGAGCTTTCTTT
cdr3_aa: CAWTRHRAFF

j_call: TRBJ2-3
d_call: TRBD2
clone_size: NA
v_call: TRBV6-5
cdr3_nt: TGTGCCAGCAGAATAGCGGGGACAGATACGCAGTATTTT
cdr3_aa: CASRIAGTDTQYF

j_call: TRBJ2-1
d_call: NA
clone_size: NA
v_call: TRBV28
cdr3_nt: TGTGCCACCCGTGGGTCGTTTGCAGCGGCCTCCTACAATGAGCAGTTCTTC
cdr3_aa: CATRGSFAAASYNEQFF

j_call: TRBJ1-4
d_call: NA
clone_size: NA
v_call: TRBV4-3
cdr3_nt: TGCGCCAGCAGCCAAGACCTCAGGTGGGCTAATGAAAAACTGTTTTTT
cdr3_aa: CASSQDLRWANEKLFF

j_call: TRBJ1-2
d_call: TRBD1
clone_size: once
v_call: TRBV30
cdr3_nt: TGTGCCTGGAGGACAGGGGGCGGCTACACCTTC
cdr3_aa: CAWRTGGGYTF

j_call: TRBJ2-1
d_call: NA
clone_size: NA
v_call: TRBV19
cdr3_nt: TGTGCCAGTAGAGACTCATACTACAATGAGCAGTTCTTC
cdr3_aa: CASRDSYYNEQFF

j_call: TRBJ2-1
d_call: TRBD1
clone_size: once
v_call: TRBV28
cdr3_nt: TGTGCCAGCAGTTTACCTCCTGGGACAGGGGGGAGGAATGAGCAGTTCTTC
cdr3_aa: CASSLPPGTGGRNEQFF

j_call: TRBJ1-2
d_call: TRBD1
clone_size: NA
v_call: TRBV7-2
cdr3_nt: TGTGCCAGCAGTCCCCAAGTTCAGGGGGCGGATGGCTACACCTTC
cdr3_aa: CASSPQVQGADGYTF

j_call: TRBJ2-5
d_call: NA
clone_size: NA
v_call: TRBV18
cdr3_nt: TGTGCCAGCTCACCACCGGGGGGGCTCTCGGTCACAGAGACCCAGTACTTC
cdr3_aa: CASSPPGGLSVTETQYF

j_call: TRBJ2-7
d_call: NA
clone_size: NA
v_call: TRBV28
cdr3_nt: TGTGCCAGCAGTGACTACCGAGGGGAGGCCGACGAGCAGTACTTC
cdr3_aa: CASSDYRGEADEQYF

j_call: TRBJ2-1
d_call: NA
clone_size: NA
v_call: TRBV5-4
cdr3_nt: TGTGCCAGCAGCCAGGGACTCCAGAACTACAATGAGCAGTTCTTC
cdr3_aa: CASSQGLQNYNEQFF

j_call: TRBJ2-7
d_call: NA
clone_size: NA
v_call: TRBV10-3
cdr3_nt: TGTGCCATCAGTGATTTGGCAGGGGAATACGGCGAGCAGTACTTC
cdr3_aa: CAISDLAGEYGEQYF

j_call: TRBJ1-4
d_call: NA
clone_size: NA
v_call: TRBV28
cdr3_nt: TGTGCCAGCAGTTTAACGAGTAATGAAAAACTGTTTTTT
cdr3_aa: CASSLTSNEKLFF

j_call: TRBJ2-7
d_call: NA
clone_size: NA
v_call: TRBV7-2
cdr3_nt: TGTGCCAGCAGCTTTCTTAACGAGCAGTACTTC
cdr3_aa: CASSFLNEQYF

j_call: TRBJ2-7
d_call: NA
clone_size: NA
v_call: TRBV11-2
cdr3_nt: TGTGCCAGCCGCTCCTGGGCAGGGCAGAACGAGCAGTACTTC
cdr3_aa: CASRSWAGQNEQYF

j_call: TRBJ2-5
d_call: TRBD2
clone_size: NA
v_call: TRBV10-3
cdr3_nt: TGTGGGGCGGGAGAAGAGACCCAGTACTTC
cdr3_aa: CGAGEETQYF

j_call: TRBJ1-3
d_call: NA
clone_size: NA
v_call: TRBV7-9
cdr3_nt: TGTGCCAGCAGCTCTCGAAGGGCCACCGGGGTGGACACCATATATTTT
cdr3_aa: CASSSRRATGVDTIYF

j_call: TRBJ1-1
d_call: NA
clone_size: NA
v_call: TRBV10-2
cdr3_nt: TGCGCCAGCAGGAGGGCAGATTTGAACACTGAAGCTTTCTTT
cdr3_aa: CASRRADLNTEAFF

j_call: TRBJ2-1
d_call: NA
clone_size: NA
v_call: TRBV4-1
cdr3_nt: TGCGCCAGCAACCCGGCGCAGGGTCGCAATGAGCAGTTCTTC
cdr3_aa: CASNPAQGRNEQFF

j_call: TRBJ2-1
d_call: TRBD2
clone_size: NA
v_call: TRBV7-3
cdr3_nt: TGTGCCAGCAGTCGTAGCGGGAGGGCGGGGGGTGAGCAGTTCTTC
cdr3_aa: CASSRSGRAGGEQFF

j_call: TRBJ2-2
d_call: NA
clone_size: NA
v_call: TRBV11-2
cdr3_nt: TGTGCCAGCAGCCTCAGAACGGGGACGAACACCGGGGAGCTGTTTTTT
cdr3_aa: CASSLRTGTNTGELFF

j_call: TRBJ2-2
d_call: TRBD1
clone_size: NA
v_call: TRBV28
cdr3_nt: TGTGCCAGCAGTCCCCAGACAGGGGGCACCGGGGAGCTGTTTTTT
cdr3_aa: CASSPQTGGTGELFF

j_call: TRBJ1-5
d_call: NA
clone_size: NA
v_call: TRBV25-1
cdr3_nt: TGTGCCAGCAGTGAGCCCGGAGGTCAGCCCCAGCATTTT
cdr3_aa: CASSEPGGQPQHF

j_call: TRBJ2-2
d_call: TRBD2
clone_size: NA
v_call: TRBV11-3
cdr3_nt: TGTGCCAGCAGCACCCTAGCGGGGGGGCGCACCGGGGAGCTGTTTTTT
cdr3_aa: CASSTLAGGRTGELFF

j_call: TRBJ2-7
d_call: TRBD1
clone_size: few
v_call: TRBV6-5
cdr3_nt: TGTGCCAGCAGGGGGGACAGGGGTCTCTACGAGCAGTACTTC
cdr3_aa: CASRGDRGLYEQYF

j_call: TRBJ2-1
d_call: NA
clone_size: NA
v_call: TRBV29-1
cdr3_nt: TGCAGCGGGAGGGTGGATGAGCAGTTCTTC
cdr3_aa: CSGRVDEQFF

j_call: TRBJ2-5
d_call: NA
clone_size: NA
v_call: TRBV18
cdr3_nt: TGTGCCAGCTCCCGGTACCAAGAGACCCAGTACTTC
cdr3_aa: CASSRYQETQYF

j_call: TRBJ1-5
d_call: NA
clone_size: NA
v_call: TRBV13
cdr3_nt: TGTGCCAGCAGCTTAGGGGGGGCTCAAAATCAGCCCCAGCATTTT
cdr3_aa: CASSLGGAQNQPQHF

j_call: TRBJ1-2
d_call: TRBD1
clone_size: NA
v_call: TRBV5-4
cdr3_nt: TGTGCCAGCAGCGGTAGGACAGGGCTGGAGGGCTACACCTTC
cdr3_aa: CASSGRTGLEGYTF

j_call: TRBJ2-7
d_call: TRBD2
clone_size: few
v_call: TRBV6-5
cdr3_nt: TGTGCCAGCTCGCGGGAGGGCCTATACGAGCAGTACTTC
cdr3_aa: CASSREGLYEQYF

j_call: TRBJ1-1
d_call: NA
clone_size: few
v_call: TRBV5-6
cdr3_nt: TGTGCCAGCAGCCCGGCCTGGGGGGAGGCTTTCTTT
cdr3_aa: CASSPAWGEAFF

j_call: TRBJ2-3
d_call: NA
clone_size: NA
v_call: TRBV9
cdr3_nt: TGTGCCAGCAGCGTAGGCCCGAACTTCTCAGATACGCAGTATTTT
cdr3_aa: CASSVGPNFSDTQYF

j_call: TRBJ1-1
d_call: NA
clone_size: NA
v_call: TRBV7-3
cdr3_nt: TGTGCCAGCAGCCCCACAGGGCTCAAGGCTGAAGCTTTCTTT
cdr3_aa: CASSPTGLKAEAFF